Following are 14 T cell receptor beta chains from one sample sequenced in a study of control samples from healthy donors and cancer patients. The method was immunoSEQ multiplex PCR; TCRdb's version includes in-frame clones alone and lacks a portion of them. Among approximately 84,000 clones listed, roughly four fifths were seen once. The sample consisted of blood. These receptors all come from an older woman in good health.

J is TRBJ2-5 and V is TRBV11-3, with 8 bases that match TRBD2. Germline CDR1 SGHNT, CDR2 YENEEA. This CDR3 is 16 amino acids long. J gave up 3 bases and V 3 bases, and 9 bases lay outside the gene matches. The CDR3 region is CASSFSYGGAEETQYF. The DNA for the CDR3 is TGTGCCAGCAGCTTTAGTTACGGGGGGGCCGAAGAGACCCAGTACTTC.

This clone was observed a few times. The chain joins TRBV3-1 (or the pseudogene TRBV3-2) to TRBJ2-7; TRBD2 agrees at 13 bases. V was clipped by 4 bases and J by 9 bases; unmatched bases: 9. Germline V gene sequence: CDR1 LGHDT, CDR2 YNNKEL (reference sequence). This CDR3 is 15 amino acids long. The CDR3 spells CASSPGLAGATRQYF. CDR3 coding DNA: TGTGCCAGCAGCCCCGGACTAGCGGGAGCCACCAGGCAGTACTTC.

This clone was counted a few times. The rearrangement links TRBV4-3 to TRBJ2-7; 10 nucleotides align to TRBD1. V lost 1 base, J lost 7 bases, and 10 bases stayed unmatched. Germline V gene lookup returns CDR1 LGHNA and CDR2 YSLEER. The CDR3 has 16 amino acids. The CDR3 here is CASSQGVGTGVREQYF. The CDR3, as DNA: TGCGCCAGCAGCCAAGGAGTTGGGACAGGGGTGCGGGAGCAGTACTTC.

The table lists this clone with a count of one. The gene calls are TRBV10-1 and TRBJ1-4, with D uncertain. This CDR3 has 14 residues. Germline assignment: CDR1 WNHNN and CDR2 SYGVQD (reference sequence). Trimming took off 3 bases at V and 7 bases at J, with 12 bases between the two ends. Here the CDR3 DNA reads TGCGCCAGCAGTGATGCCCCTCTCAGTGAAAAACTGTTTTTT. Amino acids: CASSDAPLSEKLFF.

V usage is TRBV29-1 and J usage is TRBJ2-1, with D uncertain. Germline CDR1 and CDR2: SQVTM and ANQGSEA. The CDR3 consists of 10 residues. Trimming pared 6 bases from V and 8 bases from J, leaving 8 bases between. CDR3 sequence (DNA): TGCAGCGTCTCCCAGTATGAGCAGTTCTTC. Amino acid sequence: CSVSQYEQFF.

This rearrangement joins TRBV12-3 or TRBV12-4 to TRBJ2-2, with D perhaps TRBD2 (6 bases). The ends were cut back, 3 bases at V and 10 bases at J, with 12 bases in the middle. The CDR3 length is 13 residues. CDR3 region: CASSFGTPAELFF. CDR3 in DNA: TGTGCCAGCAGTTTTGGGACTCCCGCGGAGCTGTTTTTT.

The chain has TRBV6-1 and TRBJ2-7; maybe TRBD2 (6 bases). This CDR3 comprises 13 residues. From germline, CDR1 is MNHNS and CDR2 SASEGT. With 7 bases removed from V and 5 bases from J, the gap between germline ends came to 15 bases. CDR3 amino acids: CASTLRGAHEQYF. The CDR3 nucleotides are TGTGCCAGCACTCTCCGCGGGGCCCACGAGCAGTACTTC.

For the CDR3, the DNA is TGTGCCAGCAGGCGACAGGGACGCTCTGGAAACACCATATATTTT. Translation: CASRRQGRSGNTIYF. V is TRBV6-5 and J is TRBJ1-3; TRBD1 matches 7 bases. The CDR3 totals 15 residues. The germline gives CDR1 MNHEY, CDR2 SVGAGI. The V segment lost 6 bases and the J segment 0 bases; nucleotides outside the gene matches: 5.

This clone was counted between two and nine times. The chain links TRBV10-1 to TRBJ2-1; D is perhaps TRBD1 (5 bases). With 2 bases removed from V and 1 base from J, the gap between germline ends came to 12 bases. Germline V gene sequence: CDR1 WNHNN, CDR2 SYGVQD (reference sequence). This CDR3 contains 16 residues. CDR3 in amino acids: CASSEIIGESYNEQFF. DNA for the CDR3: TGCGCCAGCAGTGAGATTATAGGGGAATCCTACAATGAGCAGTTCTTC.

The rearrangement uses TRBV2 and TRBJ1-2; no clear D. The CDR3 loop spans 11 amino acids. V lost 6 bases to trimming and J lost 8 bases, with 10 bases between them. Germline V gene sequence: CDR1 SNHLY, CDR2 FYNNEI. DNA for the CDR3: TGTGCCAGCAGGAAGGTCGACGGCTACACCTTC. This encodes CASRKVDGYTF.

The chain recombines TRBV3-1 (or the pseudogene TRBV3-2) with TRBJ1-1; no reliable D call. V lost 4 bases, J lost 0 bases, and 9 bases lay in between. The CDR3 has 14 amino acids. Germline values: CDR1 LGHDT, CDR2 YNNKEL (reference sequence). CDR3 residues: CASSPSGMNTEAFF. CDR3 bases: TGTGCCAGCAGCCCTTCCGGGATGAACACTGAAGCTTTCTTT.

This clone was counted a single time. This chain joins TRBV2 and TRBJ1-1, with 7 bases lining up with TRBD1. CDR3 size: 15 residues. With 4 bases clipped from V and 5 bases from J, the junction kept 10 bases outside the gene matches. The germline CDR1 and CDR2 sequences are SNHLY and FYNNEI. CDR3 sequence (DNA): TGTGCCAGCAGTGTCACTGGTGGCAGGGGGACTGAAGCTTTCTTT. Amino acids: CASSVTGGRGTEAFF.

V is TRBV2 and J is TRBJ1-4; a weak D match, TRBD1 (5 bases). Germline CDR1 is SNHLY and CDR2 is FYNNEI. This CDR3 contains 15 residues. V lost 6 bases to trimming and J lost 1 base, with 12 bases between them. Here the CDR3 DNA reads TGTGCCAGCAGGACGGGGGATGTAACTAATGAAAAACTGTTTTTT. Its translation is CASRTGDVTNEKLFF.

The V gene is TRBV10-1, the J gene TRBJ1-6; no firm D call. Trimming cost V 0 bases and J 9 bases, with 6 bases left between them. Germline V gene sequence: CDR1 WNHNN, CDR2 SYGVQD (reference sequence). The CDR3 is 13 amino acids. CDR3 sequence: CASSESGSSPLHF. The DNA for the CDR3 is TGCGCCAGCAGTGAGTCGGGGAGTTCACCCCTCCACTTT.